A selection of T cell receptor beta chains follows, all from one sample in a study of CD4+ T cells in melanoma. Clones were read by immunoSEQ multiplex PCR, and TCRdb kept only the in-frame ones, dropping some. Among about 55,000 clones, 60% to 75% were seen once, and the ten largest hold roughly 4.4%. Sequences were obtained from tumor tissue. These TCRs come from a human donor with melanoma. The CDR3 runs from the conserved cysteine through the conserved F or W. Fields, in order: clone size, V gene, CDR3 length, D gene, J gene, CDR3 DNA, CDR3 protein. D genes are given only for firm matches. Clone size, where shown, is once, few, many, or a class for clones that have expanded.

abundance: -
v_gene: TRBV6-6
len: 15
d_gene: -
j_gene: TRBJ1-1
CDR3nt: TGTGCCAGCGGATCACGGGGGGCGGTGAACACTGAAGCTTTCTTT
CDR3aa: CASGSRGAVNTEAFF

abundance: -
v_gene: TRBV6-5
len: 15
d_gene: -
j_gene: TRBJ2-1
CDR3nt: TGTGCCAGCAGTTACTCTAGTCGGACCTACAATGAGCAGTTCTTC
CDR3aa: CASSYSSRTYNEQFF

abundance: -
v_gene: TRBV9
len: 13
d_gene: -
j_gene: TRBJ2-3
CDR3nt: TGTGCCAGCAGCGCTACTAGCACAGATACGCAGTATTTT
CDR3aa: CASSATSTDTQYF

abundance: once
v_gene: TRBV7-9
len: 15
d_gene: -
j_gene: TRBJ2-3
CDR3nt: TGTGCCAGCAGCTTAGGCGGGGCTCTCACAGATACGCAGTATTTT
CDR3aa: CASSLGGALTDTQYF

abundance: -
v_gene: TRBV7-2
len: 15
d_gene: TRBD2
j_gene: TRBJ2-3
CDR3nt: TGTGCCAGCAGAAGGACTAGCGGGGTAGGAGATACGCAGTATTTT
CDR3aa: CASRRTSGVGDTQYF

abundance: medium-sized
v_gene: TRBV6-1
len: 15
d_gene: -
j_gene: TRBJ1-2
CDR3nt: TGTGCCAGCAGTTTCCGACAAACACCTAACTATGGCTACACCTTC
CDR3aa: CASSFRQTPNYGYTF

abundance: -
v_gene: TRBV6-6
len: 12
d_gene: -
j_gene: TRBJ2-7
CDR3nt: TGTGCCAGCAGTTACTCGGGGGTCGAGCAGTACTTC
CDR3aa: CASSYSGVEQYF

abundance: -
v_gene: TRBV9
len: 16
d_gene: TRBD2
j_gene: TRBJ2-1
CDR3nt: TGTGCCAGCAGCGTAGGTGTGACTAGCGGGAACAATGAGCAGTTCTTC
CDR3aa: CASSVGVTSGNNEQFF

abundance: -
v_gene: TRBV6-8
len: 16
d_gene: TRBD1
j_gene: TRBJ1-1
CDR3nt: TGTGCCAGCAGTGCCGGGACAGGGGGCCAGTGTACTGAAGCTTTCTTT
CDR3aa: CASSAGTGGQCTEAFF

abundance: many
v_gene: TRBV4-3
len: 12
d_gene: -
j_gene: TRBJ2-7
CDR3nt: TGCGCCAGCAGCCAAAACAGCTACGAGCAGTACTTC
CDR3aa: CASSQNSYEQYF

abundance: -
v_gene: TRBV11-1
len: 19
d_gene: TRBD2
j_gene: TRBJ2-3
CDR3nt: TGTGCCAGCTCGCCGGGACTAGCGGGGGGACGCTCTAGCACAGATACGCAGTATTTT
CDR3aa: CASSPGLAGGRSSTDTQYF

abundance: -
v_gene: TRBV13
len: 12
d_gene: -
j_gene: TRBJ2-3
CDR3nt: TGTGCCAGCAGCCCAAACACAGATACGCAGTATTTT
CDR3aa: CASSPNTDTQYF

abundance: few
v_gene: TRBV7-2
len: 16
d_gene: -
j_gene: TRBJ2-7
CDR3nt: TGTGCCAGCAGCTGGAGGGGTGTACCAACCTCCTACGAGCAGTACTTC
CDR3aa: CASSWRGVPTSYEQYF

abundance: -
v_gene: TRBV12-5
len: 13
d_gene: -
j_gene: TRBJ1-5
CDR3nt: TGTGCTAGTGGTTTAAATGATATTGGGCCCCAGCATTTT
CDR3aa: CASGLNDIGPQHF

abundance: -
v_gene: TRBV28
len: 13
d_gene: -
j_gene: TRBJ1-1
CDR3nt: TGTGCCAGCAGTTCCCGGGGCCAAATTGAAGCTTTCTTT
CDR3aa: CASSSRGQIEAFF

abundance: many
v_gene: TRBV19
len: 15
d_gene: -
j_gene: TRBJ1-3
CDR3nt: TGTGCCAGTAGTCACCCCGGGGTCTCTGGAAACACCATATATTTT
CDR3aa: CASSHPGVSGNTIYF

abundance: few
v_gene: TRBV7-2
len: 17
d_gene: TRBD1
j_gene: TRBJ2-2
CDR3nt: TGTGCCAGCAGCTTACCAGGACAGGGAATTCACACCGGGGAGCTGTTTTTT
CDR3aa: CASSLPGQGIHTGELFF

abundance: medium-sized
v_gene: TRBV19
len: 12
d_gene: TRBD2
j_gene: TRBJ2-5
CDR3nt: TGTGCCAGTCTCGGACTAGAAGAGACCCAGTACTTC
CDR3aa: CASLGLEETQYF

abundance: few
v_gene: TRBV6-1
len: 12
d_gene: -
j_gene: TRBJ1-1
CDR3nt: TGTGCCAGCAGTGAAGCCAGGGCTGAAGCTTTCTTT
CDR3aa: CASSEARAEAFF

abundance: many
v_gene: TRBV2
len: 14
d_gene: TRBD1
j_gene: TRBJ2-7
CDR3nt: TGTGCCAGCAGCTCACGACAGGGTTCCTACGAGCAGTACTTC
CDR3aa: CASSSRQGSYEQYF

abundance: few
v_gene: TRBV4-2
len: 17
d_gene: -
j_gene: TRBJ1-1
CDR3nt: TGTGCCAGCAGCCAAGATTGGATAGGGACGATGAACACTGAAGCTTTCTTT
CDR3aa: CASSQDWIGTMNTEAFF

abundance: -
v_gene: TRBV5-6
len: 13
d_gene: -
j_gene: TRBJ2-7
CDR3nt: TGTGCCAGCAGCTCCGTAAGCTCCTACGAGCAGTACTTC
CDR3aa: CASSSVSSYEQYF

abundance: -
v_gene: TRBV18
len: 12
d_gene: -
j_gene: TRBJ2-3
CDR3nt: TGTGCCAGCTCACCACGAACAGATACGCAGTATTTT
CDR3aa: CASSPRTDTQYF

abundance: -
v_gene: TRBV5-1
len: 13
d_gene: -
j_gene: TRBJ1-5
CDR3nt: TGCGCCAGCAGCTTGGGAAGTGGGCAGCCCCAGCATTTT
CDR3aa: CASSLGSGQPQHF

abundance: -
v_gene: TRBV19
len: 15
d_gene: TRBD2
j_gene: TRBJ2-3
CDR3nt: TGTGCCAGTAGCTCCCCCGCGGGGGACACAGATACGCAGTATTTT
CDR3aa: CASSSPAGDTDTQYF

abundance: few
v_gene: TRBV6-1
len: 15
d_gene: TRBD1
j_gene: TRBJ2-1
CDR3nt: TGTGCCAGCAGTGGTCGGGACAGGGACTACAATGAGCAGTTCTTC
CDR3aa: CASSGRDRDYNEQFF

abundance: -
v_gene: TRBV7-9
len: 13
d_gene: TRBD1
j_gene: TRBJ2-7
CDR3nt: TGTGCCAGCAGCTTTACAGGGGTCTACGAGCAGTACTTC
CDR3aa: CASSFTGVYEQYF

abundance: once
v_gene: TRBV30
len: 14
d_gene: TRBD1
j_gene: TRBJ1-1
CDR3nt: TGTGCCTGGAGTGCCAATACAGGGGCCACTGAAGCTTTCTTT
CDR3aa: CAWSANTGATEAFF

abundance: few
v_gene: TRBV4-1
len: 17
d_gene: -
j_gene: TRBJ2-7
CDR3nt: TGCGCCAGCAGCCAACACCAGGGCCGCGGTCCCCCCTACGAGCAGTACTTC
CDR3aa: CASSQHQGRGPPYEQYF

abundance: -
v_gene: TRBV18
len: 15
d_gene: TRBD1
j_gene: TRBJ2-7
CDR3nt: TGTGCCAGCTCACCCCCGGGACAGGGCACCCACGAGCAGTACTTC
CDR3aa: CASSPPGQGTHEQYF

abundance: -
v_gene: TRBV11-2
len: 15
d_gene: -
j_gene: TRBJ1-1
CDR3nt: TGTGCCAGCAGCTCCAGGGGAGTAGGATTCACTGAAGCTTTCTTT
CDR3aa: CASSSRGVGFTEAFF

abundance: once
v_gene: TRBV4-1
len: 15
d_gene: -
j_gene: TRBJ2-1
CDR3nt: TGCGCCAGCAGCCAATTTAGTGTGGCCTACAATGAGCAGTTCTTC
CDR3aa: CASSQFSVAYNEQFF

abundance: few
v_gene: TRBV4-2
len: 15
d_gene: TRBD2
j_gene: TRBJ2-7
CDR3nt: TGTGCCAGCAGCCAAGATTTCGGGAGGGACTACGAGCAGTACTTC
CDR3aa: CASSQDFGRDYEQYF

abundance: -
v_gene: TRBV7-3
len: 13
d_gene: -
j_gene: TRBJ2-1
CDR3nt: TGTGCCAGCAGCTTAACGGAAGTTAATGAGCAGTTCTTC
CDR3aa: CASSLTEVNEQFF

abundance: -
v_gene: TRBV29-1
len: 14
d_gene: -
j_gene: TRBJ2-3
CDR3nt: TGCAGCGCCCTAACAGGGAAGCGCACAGATACGCAGTATTTT
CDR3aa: CSALTGKRTDTQYF

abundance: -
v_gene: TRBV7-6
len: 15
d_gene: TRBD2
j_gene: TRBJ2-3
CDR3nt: TGTGCCAGCAGCGGACTAGCGGGGGTCACAGATACGCAGTATTTT
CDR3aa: CASSGLAGVTDTQYF